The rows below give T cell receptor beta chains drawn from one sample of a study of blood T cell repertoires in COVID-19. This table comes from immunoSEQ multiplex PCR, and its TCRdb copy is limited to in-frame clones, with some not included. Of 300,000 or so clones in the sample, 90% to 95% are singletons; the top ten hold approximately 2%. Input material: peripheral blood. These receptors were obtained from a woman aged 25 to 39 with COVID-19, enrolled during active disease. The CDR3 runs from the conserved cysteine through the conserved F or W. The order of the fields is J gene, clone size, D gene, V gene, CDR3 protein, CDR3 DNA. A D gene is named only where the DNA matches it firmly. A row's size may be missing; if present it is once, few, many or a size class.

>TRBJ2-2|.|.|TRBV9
CASSVALQGSTGELFF
TGTGCCAGCAGCGTAGCTCTGCAGGGGTCCACCGGGGAGCTGTTTTTT
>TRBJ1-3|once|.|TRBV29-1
CSVIEVSGNTIYF
TGCAGCGTTATAGAAGTCTCTGGAAACACCATATATTTT
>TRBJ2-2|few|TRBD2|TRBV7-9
CASSLKAGGRLTGAGELFF
TGTGCCAGCAGCTTAAAAGCGGGAGGACGACTGACCGGGGCCGGGGAGCTGTTTTTT
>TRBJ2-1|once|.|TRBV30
CAWSFGVSEQFF
TGTGCCTGGAGCTTCGGGGTTTCTGAGCAGTTCTTC
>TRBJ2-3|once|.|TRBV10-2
CASRTDRASTDTQYF
TGCGCCAGCAGGACCGACAGAGCGAGCACAGATACGCAGTATTTT
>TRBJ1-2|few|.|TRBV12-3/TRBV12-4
CASGQVVHYGYTF
TGTGCCAGCGGGCAGGTTGTACACTATGGCTACACCTTC
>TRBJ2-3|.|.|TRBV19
CASSIYPSSTDTQYF
TGTGCCAGTAGTATCTATCCCTCTAGCACAGATACGCAGTATTTT
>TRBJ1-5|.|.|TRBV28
CASSPSGGGSWPQHF
TGTGCCAGCAGTCCCTCAGGCGGGGGGAGCTGGCCCCAGCATTTT
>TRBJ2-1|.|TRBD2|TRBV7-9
CASSLRLAGGNEQFF
TGTGCCAGCAGCTTAAGGCTAGCGGGAGGAAATGAGCAGTTCTTC
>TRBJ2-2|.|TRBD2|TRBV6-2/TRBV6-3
CASSLLAGGRGHDPGELFF
TGTGCCAGCAGTTTACTAGCGGGAGGAAGGGGGCATGACCCCGGGGAGCTGTTTTTT
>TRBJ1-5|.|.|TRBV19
CASSKTGGFESNQPQHF
TGTGCCAGTAGTAAGACGGGCGGGTTCGAAAGCAATCAGCCCCAGCATTTT
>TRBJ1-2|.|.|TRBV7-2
CASSFRGIVGAGGYTF
TGTGCCAGCAGCTTTAGGGGGATTGTGGGGGCTGGTGGCTACACCTTC
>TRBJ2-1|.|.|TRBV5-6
CASSLPPRFSSRDNEQFF
TGTGCCAGCAGCTTGCCTCCCCGCTTTTCCTCCCGAGACAATGAGCAGTTCTTC
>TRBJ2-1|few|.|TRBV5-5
CASSLVGDRYNEQFF
TGTGCCAGCAGCTTGGTGGGTGACAGGTACAATGAGCAGTTCTTC
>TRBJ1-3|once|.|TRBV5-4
CASSLGALSGNTIYF
TGTGCCAGCAGCTTGGGAGCCCTCTCTGGAAACACCATATATTTT
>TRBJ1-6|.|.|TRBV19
CASSTVDSFNSPLHF
TGTGCCAGTAGTACCGTGGACAGCTTTAATTCACCCCTCCACTTT
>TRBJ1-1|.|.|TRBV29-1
CSVETLGGTEAFF
TGCAGCGTTGAAACCCTCGGCGGCACTGAAGCTTTCTTT
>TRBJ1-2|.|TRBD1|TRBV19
CASSTQRPGQRVYGYTF
TGTGCCAGTAGTACCCAAAGACCGGGACAGAGAGTCTATGGCTACACCTTC
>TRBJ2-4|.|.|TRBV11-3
CASSLHGSGDSIQYF
TGTGCCAGCAGCTTACACGGTTCAGGCGATAGCATTCAGTACTTC
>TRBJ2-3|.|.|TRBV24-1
CATGRGKYDTQYF
TGTGCCACCGGCCGGGGGAAATATGATACGCAGTATTTT
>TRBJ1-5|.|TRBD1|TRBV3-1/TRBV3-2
CASSPYRGLSNQPQHF
TGTGCCAGCAGCCCATACAGGGGGCTGAGCAATCAGCCCCAGCATTTT
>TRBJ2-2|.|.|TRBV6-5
CATTGLPKTGELFF
TGTGCCACCACGGGACTTCCGAAGACCGGGGAGCTGTTTTTT
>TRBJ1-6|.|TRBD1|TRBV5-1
CASSLGLQGALNSPLHF
TGCGCCAGCAGCTTAGGACTTCAGGGGGCCCTAAATTCACCCCTCCACTTT
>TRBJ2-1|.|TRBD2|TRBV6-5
CASSYGTSGSTDEQFF
TGTGCCAGCAGTTATGGTACTAGCGGGAGTACAGATGAGCAGTTCTTC
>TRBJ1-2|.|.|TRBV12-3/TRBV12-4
CASRGSGTRGYTF
TGTGCCAGCAGGGGTTCAGGCACCCGTGGCTACACCTTC
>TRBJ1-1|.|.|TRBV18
CASSGSTEAFF
TGTGCCAGCTCGGGGAGCACTGAAGCTTTCTTT
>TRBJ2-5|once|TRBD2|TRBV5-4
CASSLGGLAGFQETQYF
TGTGCCAGCAGCTTGGGGGGACTAGCGGGGTTCCAAGAGACCCAGTACTTC
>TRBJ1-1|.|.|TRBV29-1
CSVEAGMNTEAFF
TGCAGCGTTGAAGCAGGCATGAACACTGAAGCTTTCTTT
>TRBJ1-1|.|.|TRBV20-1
CSARGQREAFF
TGCAGTGCTAGGGGCCAGCGGGAGGCTTTCTTT
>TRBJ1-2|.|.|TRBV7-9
CASSLANARSGYGYTF
TGTGCCAGCAGCTTAGCCAATGCTCGGAGCGGCTATGGCTACACCTTC
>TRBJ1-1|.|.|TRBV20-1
CSASPGINTEAFF
TGCAGTGCTAGTCCGGGTATTAACACTGAAGCTTTCTTT
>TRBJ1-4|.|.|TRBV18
CASSPKGDTRSALFF
TGTGCCAGCTCACCTAAGGGGGACACTCGTTCAGCTCTGTTTTTT
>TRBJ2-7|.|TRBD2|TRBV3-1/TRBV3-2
CASSQAGATSGAPYEQYF
TGTGCCAGCAGCCAAGCTGGCGCCACTAGCGGAGCTCCCTACGAGCAGTACTTC
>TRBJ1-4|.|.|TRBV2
CASRRGTGEKLFF
TGTGCCAGCAGACGAGGTACTGGGGAAAAACTGTTTTTT
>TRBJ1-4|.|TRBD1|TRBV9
CASSGGTGLNNEKLFF
TGTGCCAGCAGCGGAGGGACAGGGTTGAATAATGAAAAACTGTTTTTT
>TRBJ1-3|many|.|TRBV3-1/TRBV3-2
CASSQDLSSGNTIYF
TGTGCCAGCAGCCAAGATCTAAGCTCTGGAAACACCATATATTTT
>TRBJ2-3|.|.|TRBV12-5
CASGLGTTDTDTQYF
TGTGCTAGTGGTTTGGGGACTACAGACACAGATACGCAGTATTTT
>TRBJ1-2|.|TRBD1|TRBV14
CASSPLGTGGANYGYTF
TGTGCCAGCAGCCCTCTCGGGACAGGGGGCGCGAACTATGGCTACACCTTC
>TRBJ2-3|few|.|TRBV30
CAGTSTDTQYF
TGTGCTGGGACTAGCACAGATACGCAGTATTTT
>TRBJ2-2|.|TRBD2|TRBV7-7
CASSSNSGTNTGELFF
TGTGCCAGCAGCTCGAATAGCGGGACGAACACCGGGGAGCTGTTTTTT
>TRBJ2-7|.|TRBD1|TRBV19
CASRKTGGDEQYF
TGTGCCAGTAGAAAGACAGGGGGCGACGAGCAGTACTTC
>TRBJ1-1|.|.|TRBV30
CACPSRGSEAFF
TGTGCCTGCCCTTCTAGGGGCTCCGAAGCTTTCTTT